Shown below are 18 T cell receptor beta chains from a single sample sequenced in a study of metastatic and nonmetastatic thyroid tumors. TCRdb re-analyzed the PCR reads using MiXCR. The data hold 18,000 or so clones, with roughly a fifth observed a single time. Until they underwent thyroid surgery, no patient had received any treatment. Source material: tumor tissue. The source of these receptors is a female donor with papillary thyroid cancer or a benign thyroid nodule (not recorded which). Some clones in this sample may be carry-over from other donors' samples.

This clone has at least ten counts. V gene TRBV20-1 combines with J gene TRBJ1-1; D is undetermined. Trimming pared 3 bases from V and 3 bases from J, leaving 8 bases between. CDR1 is DFQATT and CDR2 is SNEGSKA in the germline V gene (reference sequence). This CDR3 region has 12 residues. The DNA of the CDR3 is TGCAGTGCTAGGTATCGGGACACTGAAGCTTTCTTT. Its translation is CSARYRDTEAFF.

CDR3 residues: CASSYRVGYGYTF. The CDR3 nucleotides read TGTGCCAGCAGCTACAGGGTGGGGTATGGCTACACCTTC. This chain joins TRBV27 and TRBJ1-2, with a tentative D call TRBD1 (6 bases). This CDR3 is 13 amino acids long. Trimming took off 6 bases at V and 5 bases at J, with 13 bases between the two ends. Germline CDR1 MNHEY, CDR2 SMNVEV (reference sequence).

This clone is labeled medium-sized. CDR3: CASSFQSNTGELFF. As DNA, the CDR3 is TGTGCCAGCAGTTTCCAGTCGAACACCGGGGAGCTGTTTTTT. The V and J genes are TRBV27 and TRBJ2-2; D is ambiguous. The CDR3 totals 14 residues. V was clipped by 3 bases and J by 0 bases, with 5 bases between them. Germline V lookup: CDR1 MNHEY, CDR2 SMNVEV (reference sequence).

This chain links TRBV7-2 with TRBJ1-3; 9 bases match TRBD1. CDR3 length: 15 amino acids. V lost 1 base, J lost 4 bases, and 2 bases stayed unmatched. Germline-derived CDR1 and CDR2 are SGHTA and FQGNSA. CDR3 in DNA: TGTGCCAGCAGCTTAGGAGGGACAGGGGGAAACACCATATATTTT. Translated: CASSLGGTGGNTIYF.

About this clone itself: One junction end does not reproduce the germline sequence, and a read error may be involved. The J gene is TRBJ2-1, the V gene TRBV29-1, with 14 bases matching TRBD2. Germline-derived CDR1 and CDR2 are SQVTM and ANQGSEA. The CDR3 consists of 12 residues. The CDR3 DNA reads TGCAGCGCCGGGACTAGCGGGAGTCTTGCCCTCTTC. It yields the protein CSAGTSGSLALF.

The table lists this clone with a few counts. The gene calls are TRBV12-3 or TRBV12-4 and TRBJ2-7; 7 bases match TRBD1. The CDR3 has 13 amino acids. Trimming took 4 bases from V and 0 from J; bases not matched to a gene: 0. CDR3 region: CASSWTGSYEQYF. CDR3 nucleotides: TGTGCCAGCAGTTGGACAGGCTCCTACGAGCAGTACTTC.

This clone was seen many times. The V and J genes are TRBV3-1 and TRBJ2-3, with TRBD2 matching 13 bases. The germline V gene encodes CDR1 LGHDT and CDR2 YNNKEL (reference sequence). The V segment lost 7 bases and the J segment 7 bases; nucleotides outside the gene matches: 5. The CDR3 is made up of 14 amino acids. The CDR3 DNA reads TGTGCCAGCACCGGACTAGCGGGAGTATATACGCAGTATTTT. Its protein is CASTGLAGVYTQYF.

This clone was detected once. The chain employs TRBV7-4 and TRBJ2-7, with D perhaps TRBD1 (6 bases). The CDR3 contains 15 residues. Germline CDR1 and CDR2: SGHVT and SQSDAQ. Trimming stripped 5 bases from V and 2 bases from J, with 16 bases between. The CDR3 coding sequence is TGTGCCAGCAGCCTTTCAGGGGCCCTAACCTACGAGCAGTACTTC. This gives the protein CASSLSGALTYEQYF.

This clone has just a few counts. Here the CDR3 DNA reads TGTGCCAGCAGGCTTGTCTTGGGGGAGCAGTACTTC. Encoded protein: CASRLVLGEQYF. This chain joins TRBV6-2 or TRBV6-3 and TRBJ2-7, with D hard to call. Germline-derived CDR1 and CDR2 are MNHEY and SVGEGT. This CDR3 contains 12 residues. V was clipped by 6 bases and J by 7 bases, with 13 bases between them.

This clone has a count of ten or more. The V and J genes are TRBV5-1 and TRBJ2-5; 9 bases match TRBD2. In germline, CDR1 is SGHRS, CDR2 YFSETQ. Trimming removed 5 bases from V and 4 bases from J; junction bases left unmatched: 3. The CDR3 spans 13 residues. CDR3 in DNA: TGCGCCAGCAGACCGACTAGCGGAGAGACCCAGTACTTC. Amino acid sequence: CASRPTSGETQYF.

This chain joins TRBV6-1 and TRBJ1-5; tentative D call: TRBD1 (5 bases). CDR1 is MNHNS and CDR2 is SASEGT in the germline V gene. Between the trimmed V and J ends, which lost 6 bases and 4 bases, there was a span of 13 bases. This CDR3 region has 14 residues. The CDR3 here is CASSRDGENQPQHF. CDR3 nucleotides: TGTGCCAGCAGCCGGGACGGCGAGAATCAGCCCCAGCATTTT.

In this sample, this clone turned up many times. The J gene is TRBJ2-7, the V gene TRBV20-1, with 11 bases aligning to TRBD2. Germline V lookup: CDR1 DFQATT, CDR2 SNEGSKA (reference sequence). V trimming: 3 bases; J trimming: 5 bases; junction bases outside the gene matches: 6. The CDR3 totals 14 residues. CDR3 coding DNA: TGCAGTGCTAGCGTAGCGGGAGGGTACGACGAGCAGTACTTC. Amino acids: CSASVAGGYDEQYF.

This clone was picked up one time. The V gene is TRBV7-6, the J gene TRBJ2-1; the D call may be TRBD1 or TRBD2 (5 bases each). From germline, CDR1 is SGHVS and CDR2 FNYEAQ. The CDR3 runs to 16 residues. V was pared by 5 bases and J by 5 bases, with 19 bases between. The CDR3 coding sequence is TGTGCCAGCAGCCCCGCCGTGCAGGGACGGAACAATGAGCAGTTCTTC. Translation: CASSPAVQGRNNEQFF.

V gene TRBV7-9 combines with J gene TRBJ2-1; D is unresolved. The germline gives CDR1 SEHNR, CDR2 FQNEAQ (reference sequence). This CDR3 spans 14 amino acids. V lost 1 base and J 4 bases, leaving 8 bases between the germline ends. The CDR3 sequence is CASSLGASYNEQFF. Here the CDR3 DNA reads TGTGCCAGCAGCTTAGGGGCCAGTTACAATGAGCAGTTCTTC.

This clone was observed at least ten times. The rearrangement joins TRBV7-9 to TRBJ2-1; TRBD2 is a possible D gene (6 bases). Trimming shortened V by 8 bases and J by 5 bases, and 13 bases separated the two germline ends. In germline, CDR1 is SEHNR, CDR2 FQNEAQ (reference sequence). CDR3 length: 13 residues. This CDR3 reads CASRERADNEQFF. CDR3 coding DNA: TGTGCCAGCCGGGAGAGGGCCGACAATGAGCAGTTCTTC.

This clone was observed many times. The chain carries TRBV7-9 and TRBJ2-3; perhaps TRBD2 as D (6 bases). V was clipped by 2 bases and J by 4 bases, with 16 bases between them. CDR3 size: 16 residues. CDR1 and CDR2 (germline): SEHNR, FQNEAQ (reference sequence). CDR3 in DNA: TGTGCCAGCAGCTTAATGAGGGCGGGATGGGCAGATACGCAGTATTTT. The encoded protein is CASSLMRAGWADTQYF.

This clone has at least ten counts. This chain links TRBV6-1 with TRBJ1-1; 8 bases match TRBD1. There are 14 residues in the CDR3. Germline loops: CDR1 MNHNS, CDR2 SASEGT. The junction had 9 bases not matched to a gene; V was cut back by 6 bases and J by 6 bases. The CDR3 reads CASRTPTGGSEAFF. CDR3 bases: TGTGCCAGCAGGACCCCCACAGGGGGTTCTGAAGCTTTCTTT.

J is TRBJ2-2 and V is TRBV28; no clear D. The CDR3 loop spans 18 amino acids. V lost 5 bases and J 4 bases, leaving 23 bases between the germline ends. Germline CDR1 and CDR2: MDHEN and SYDVKM. The CDR3 here is CASSVPIPSTHFTGELFF. In DNA form, the CDR3 reads TGTGCCAGCAGTGTCCCGATCCCATCTACCCATTTCACCGGGGAGCTGTTTTTT.